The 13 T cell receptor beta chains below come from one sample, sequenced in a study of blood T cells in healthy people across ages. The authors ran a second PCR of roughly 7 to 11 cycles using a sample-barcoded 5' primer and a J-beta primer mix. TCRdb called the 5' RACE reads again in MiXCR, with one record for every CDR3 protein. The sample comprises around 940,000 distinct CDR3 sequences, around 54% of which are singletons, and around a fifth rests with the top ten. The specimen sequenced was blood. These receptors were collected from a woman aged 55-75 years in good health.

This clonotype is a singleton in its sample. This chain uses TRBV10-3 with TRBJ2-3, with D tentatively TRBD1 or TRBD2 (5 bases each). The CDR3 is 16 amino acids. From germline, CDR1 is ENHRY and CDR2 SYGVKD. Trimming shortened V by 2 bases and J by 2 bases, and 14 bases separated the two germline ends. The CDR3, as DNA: TGTGCCATCAGTGAGCCGAAGTCGGGGCTCACAGATACGCAGTATTTT. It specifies CAISEPKSGLTDTQYF.

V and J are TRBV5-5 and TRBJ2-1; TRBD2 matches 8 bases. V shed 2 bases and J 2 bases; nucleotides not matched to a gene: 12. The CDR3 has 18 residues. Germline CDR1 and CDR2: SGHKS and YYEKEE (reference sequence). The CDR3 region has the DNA TGTGCCAGCAGCTTATACGGACTAGCTATGGGGACCTACAATGAGCAGTTCTTC. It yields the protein CASSLYGLAMGTYNEQFF.

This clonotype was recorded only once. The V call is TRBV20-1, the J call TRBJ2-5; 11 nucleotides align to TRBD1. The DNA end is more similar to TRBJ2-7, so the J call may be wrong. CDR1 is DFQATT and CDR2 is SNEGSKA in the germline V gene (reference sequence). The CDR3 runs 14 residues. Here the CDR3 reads CSASDRGHDYEQYF. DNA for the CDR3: TGCAGTGCTTCGGACAGGGGGCATGACTACGAGCAGTACTTC.

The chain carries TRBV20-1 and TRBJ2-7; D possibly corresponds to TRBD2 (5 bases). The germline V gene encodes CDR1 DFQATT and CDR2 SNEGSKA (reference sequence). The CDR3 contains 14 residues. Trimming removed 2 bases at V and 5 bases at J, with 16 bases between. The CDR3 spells CSARTSVRGNEQYF. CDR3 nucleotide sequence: TGCAGTGCTAGAACGTCCGTCCGGGGAAACGAGCAGTACTTC.

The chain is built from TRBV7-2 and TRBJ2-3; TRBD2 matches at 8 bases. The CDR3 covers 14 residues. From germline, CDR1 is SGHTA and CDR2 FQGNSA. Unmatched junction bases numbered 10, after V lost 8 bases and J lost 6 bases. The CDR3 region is CASGSREGEDTQYF. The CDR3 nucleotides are TGTGCCAGCGGCAGCCGGGAGGGCGAGGATACGCAGTATTTT.

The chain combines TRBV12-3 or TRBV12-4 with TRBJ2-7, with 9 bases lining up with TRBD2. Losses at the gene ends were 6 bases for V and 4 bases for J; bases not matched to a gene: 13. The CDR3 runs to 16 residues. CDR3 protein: CASSPPGTSRQYEQYF. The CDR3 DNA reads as TGTGCCAGCAGCCCACCCGGGACTAGCAGGCAATACGAGCAGTACTTC.

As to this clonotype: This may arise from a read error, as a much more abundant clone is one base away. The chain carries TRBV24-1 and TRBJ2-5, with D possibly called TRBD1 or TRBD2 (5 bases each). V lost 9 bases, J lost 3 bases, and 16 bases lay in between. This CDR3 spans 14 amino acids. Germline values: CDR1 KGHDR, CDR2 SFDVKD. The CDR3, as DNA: TGTGCCACCTCGACGGGACGAGGGAAAGAGACCCAGTACTTC. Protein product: CATSTGRGKETQYF.

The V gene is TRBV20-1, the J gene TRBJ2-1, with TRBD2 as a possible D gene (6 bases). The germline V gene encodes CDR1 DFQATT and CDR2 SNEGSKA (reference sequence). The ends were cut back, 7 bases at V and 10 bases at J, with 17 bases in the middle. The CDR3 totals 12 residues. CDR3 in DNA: TGCAGTGTTCCGGACGCGGGGTACGAGCAGTTCTTC. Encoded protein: CSVPDAGYEQFF.

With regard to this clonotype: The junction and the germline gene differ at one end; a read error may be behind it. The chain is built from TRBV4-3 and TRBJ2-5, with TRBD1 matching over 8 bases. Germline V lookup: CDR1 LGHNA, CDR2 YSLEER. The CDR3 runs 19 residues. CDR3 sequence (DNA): TGCGCGAGCAGTCACTCCTCATCTCGGCAGGGGGCACCGTCAGGGACCCAGTACTTC. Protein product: CASSHSSSRQGAPSGTQYF.

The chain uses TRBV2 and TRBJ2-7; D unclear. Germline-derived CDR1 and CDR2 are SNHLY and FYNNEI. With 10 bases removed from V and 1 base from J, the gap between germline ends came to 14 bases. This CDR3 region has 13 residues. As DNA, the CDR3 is TGTGCCACCGAGACCGTCTCGTCCTACGAGCAGTACTTC. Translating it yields CATETVSSYEQYF.

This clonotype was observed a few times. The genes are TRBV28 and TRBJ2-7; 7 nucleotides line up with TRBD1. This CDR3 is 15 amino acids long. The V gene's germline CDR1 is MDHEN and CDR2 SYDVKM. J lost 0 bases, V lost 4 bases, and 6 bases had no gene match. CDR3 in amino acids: CASSSSSGGSYEQYF. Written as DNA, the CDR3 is TGTGCCAGCAGTTCCTCTTCAGGGGGCTCCTACGAGCAGTACTTC.

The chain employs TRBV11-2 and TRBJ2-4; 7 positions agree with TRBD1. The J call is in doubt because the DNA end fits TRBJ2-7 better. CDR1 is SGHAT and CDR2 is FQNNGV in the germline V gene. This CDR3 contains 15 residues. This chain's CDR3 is CASSLVRTGAYEQYF. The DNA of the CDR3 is TGTGCCAGCAGCTTAGTAAGGACAGGAGCCTACGAGCAGTACTTC.

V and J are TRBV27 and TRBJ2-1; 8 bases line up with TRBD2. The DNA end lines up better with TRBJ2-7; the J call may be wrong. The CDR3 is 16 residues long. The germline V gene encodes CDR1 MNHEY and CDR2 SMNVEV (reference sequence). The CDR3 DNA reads TGTGCCAGCAGTTTATCAGCAGCGGGAGTCCGTCACGAGCAGTACTTC. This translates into CASSLSAAGVRHEQYF.